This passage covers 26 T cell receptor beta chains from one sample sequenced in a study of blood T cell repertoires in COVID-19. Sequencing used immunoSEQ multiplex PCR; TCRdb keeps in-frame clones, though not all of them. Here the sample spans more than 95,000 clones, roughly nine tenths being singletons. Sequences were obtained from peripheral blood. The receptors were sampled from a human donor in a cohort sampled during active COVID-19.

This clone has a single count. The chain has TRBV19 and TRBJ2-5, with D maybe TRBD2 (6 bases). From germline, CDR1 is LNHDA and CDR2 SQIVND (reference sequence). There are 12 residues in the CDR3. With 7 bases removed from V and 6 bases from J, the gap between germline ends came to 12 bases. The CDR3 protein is CASTPEGKTQYF. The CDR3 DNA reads TGTGCCAGTACCCCGGAGGGGAAGACCCAGTACTTC.

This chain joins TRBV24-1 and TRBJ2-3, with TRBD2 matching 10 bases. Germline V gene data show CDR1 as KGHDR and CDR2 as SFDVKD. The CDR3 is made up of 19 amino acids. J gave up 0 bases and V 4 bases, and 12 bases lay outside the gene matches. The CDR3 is CATSDPTSGARGSTDTQYF. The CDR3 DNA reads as TGTGCCACCAGTGACCCCACTAGCGGGGCGAGGGGTAGCACAGATACGCAGTATTTT.

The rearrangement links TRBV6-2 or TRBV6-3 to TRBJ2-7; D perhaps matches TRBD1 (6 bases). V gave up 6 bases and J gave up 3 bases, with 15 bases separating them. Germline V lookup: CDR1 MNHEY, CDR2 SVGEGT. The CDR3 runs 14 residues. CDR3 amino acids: CASSLIPGVYEQYF. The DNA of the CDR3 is TGTGCCAGCAGCCTGATCCCAGGGGTCTACGAGCAGTACTTC.

DNA for the CDR3: TGTGCCAGCAGCCCCACTGGACTAGCGGGCGAGACCCAGTACTTC. It encodes CASSPTGLAGETQYF. The genes are TRBV7-8 and TRBJ2-5, with 11 bases aligning to TRBD2. V trimming: 5 bases; J trimming: 5 bases; junction bases outside the gene matches: 7. CDR3 length equals 15 residues. Germline V CDR1 and CDR2: SGHVS, FQNEAQ.

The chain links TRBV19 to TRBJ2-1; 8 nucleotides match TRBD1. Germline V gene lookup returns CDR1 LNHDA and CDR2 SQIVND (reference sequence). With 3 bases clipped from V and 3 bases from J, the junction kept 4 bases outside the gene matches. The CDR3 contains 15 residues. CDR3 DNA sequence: TGTGCCAGTAGTATCCGGGACAGGAACTACAATGAGCAGTTCTTC. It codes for CASSIRDRNYNEQFF.

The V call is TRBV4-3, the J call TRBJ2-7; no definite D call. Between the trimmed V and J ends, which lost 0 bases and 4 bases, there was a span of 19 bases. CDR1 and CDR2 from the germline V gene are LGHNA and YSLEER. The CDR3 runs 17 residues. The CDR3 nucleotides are TGCGCCAGCAGCCAAGATCGCGGTGTGGGTCTCTTATACGAGCAGTACTTC. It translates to CASSQDRGVGLLYEQYF.

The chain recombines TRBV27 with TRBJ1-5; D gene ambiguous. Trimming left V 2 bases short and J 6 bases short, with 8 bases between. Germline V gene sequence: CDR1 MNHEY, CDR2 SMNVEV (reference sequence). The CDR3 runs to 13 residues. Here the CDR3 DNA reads TGTGCCAGCAGTTTAGGGCAGCTTCAGCCCCAGCATTTT. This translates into CASSLGQLQPQHF.

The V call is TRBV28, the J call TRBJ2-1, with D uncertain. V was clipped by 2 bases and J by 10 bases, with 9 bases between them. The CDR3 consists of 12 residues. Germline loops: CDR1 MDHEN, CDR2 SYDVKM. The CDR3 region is CASSLRLGEQFF. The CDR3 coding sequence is TGTGCCAGCAGTTTAAGGCTAGGAGAGCAGTTCTTC.

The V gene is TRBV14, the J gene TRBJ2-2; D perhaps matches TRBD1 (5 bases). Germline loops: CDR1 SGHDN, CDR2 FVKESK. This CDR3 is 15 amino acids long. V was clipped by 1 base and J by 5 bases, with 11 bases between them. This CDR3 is CASSQGQTRTGELFF. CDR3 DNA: TGTGCCAGCAGCCAAGGACAGACGAGGACCGGGGAGCTGTTTTTT.

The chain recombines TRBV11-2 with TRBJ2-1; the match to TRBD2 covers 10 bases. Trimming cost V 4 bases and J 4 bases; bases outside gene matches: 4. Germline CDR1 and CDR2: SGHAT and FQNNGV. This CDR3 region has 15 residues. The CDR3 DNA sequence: TGTGCCAGCAGCTCCAGCGGGGGGGTTTACAATGAGCAGTTCTTC. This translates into CASSSSGGVYNEQFF.

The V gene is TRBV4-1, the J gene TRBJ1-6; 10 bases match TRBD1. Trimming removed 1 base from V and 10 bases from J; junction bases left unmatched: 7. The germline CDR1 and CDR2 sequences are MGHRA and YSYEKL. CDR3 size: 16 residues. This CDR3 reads CASSQGQGAPLSPLHF. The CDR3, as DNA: TGCGCCAGCAGCCAAGGACAGGGGGCGCCTCTCTCACCCCTCCACTTT.

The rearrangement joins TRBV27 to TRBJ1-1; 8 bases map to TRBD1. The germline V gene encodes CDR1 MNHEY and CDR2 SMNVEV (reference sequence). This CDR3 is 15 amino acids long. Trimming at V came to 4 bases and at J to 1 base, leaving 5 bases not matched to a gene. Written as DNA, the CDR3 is TGTGCCAGCAGTTCTCCAGGGGGCGGGAACACTGAAGCTTTCTTT. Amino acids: CASSSPGGGNTEAFF.

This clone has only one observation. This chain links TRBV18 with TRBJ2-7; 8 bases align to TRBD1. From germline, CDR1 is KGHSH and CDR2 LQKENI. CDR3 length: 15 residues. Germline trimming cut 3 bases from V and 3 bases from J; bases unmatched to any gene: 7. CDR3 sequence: CASSPRTGQFYEQYF. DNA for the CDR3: TGTGCCAGCTCACCTAGGACAGGGCAGTTCTACGAGCAGTACTTC.

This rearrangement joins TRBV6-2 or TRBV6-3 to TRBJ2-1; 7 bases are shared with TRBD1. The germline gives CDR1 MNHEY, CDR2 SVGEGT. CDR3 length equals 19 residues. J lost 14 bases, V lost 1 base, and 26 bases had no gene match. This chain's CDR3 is CASSYFANPGQTTGLREFF. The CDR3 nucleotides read TGTGCCAGCAGTTACTTCGCGAACCCGGGACAGACGACCGGCCTCCGGGAGTTCTTC.

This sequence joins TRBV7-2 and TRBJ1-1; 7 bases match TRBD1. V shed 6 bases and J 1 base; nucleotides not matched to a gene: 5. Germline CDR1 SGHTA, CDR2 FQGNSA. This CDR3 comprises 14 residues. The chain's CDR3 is CASSRGQANTEAFF. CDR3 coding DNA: TGTGCCAGCAGTCGCGGACAGGCGAACACTGAAGCTTTCTTT. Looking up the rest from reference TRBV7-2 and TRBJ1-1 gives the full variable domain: GAGVSQSPSNKVTEKGKDVELRCDPISGHTALYWYRQSLGQGLEFLIYFQGNSAPDKSGLPSDRFSAERTGGSVSTLTIQRTQQEDSAVYLCASSRGQANTEAFFGQGTRLTVV.

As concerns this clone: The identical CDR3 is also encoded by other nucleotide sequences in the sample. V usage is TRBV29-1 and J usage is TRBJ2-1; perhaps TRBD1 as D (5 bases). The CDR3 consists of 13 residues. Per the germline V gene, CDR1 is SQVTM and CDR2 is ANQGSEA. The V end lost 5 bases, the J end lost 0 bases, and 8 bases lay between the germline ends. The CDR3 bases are TGCAGCGTTCAGGGCGGCTCCTACAATGAGCAGTTCTTC. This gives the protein CSVQGGSYNEQFF.

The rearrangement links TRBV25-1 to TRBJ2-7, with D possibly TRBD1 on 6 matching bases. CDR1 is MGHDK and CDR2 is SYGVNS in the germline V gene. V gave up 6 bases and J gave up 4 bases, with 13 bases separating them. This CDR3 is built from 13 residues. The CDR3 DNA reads TGTGCCAGCAGCGTGTACCAGGGGTACGAGCAGTACTTC. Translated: CASSVYQGYEQYF.

CDR3 sequence: CASRRLAGVLETQYF. As DNA, the CDR3 is TGTGCCAGCAGGCGGCTAGCGGGAGTACTGGAGACCCAGTACTTC. The V and J genes are TRBV27 and TRBJ2-5; 10 bases fit TRBD2. The CDR3 is 15 residues long. Per the germline V gene, CDR1 is MNHEY and CDR2 is SMNVEV (reference sequence). J gave up 5 bases and V 6 bases, and 9 bases lay outside the gene matches.

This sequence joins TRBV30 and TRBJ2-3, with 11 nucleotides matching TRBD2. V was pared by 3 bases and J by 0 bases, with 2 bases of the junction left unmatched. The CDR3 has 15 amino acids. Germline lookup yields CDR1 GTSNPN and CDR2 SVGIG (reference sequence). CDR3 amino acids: CAWRGLADSTDTQYF. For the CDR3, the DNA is TGTGCCTGGAGGGGACTAGCGGACAGCACAGATACGCAGTATTTT.

CDR3 in amino acids: CASSAGTGGDEQFF. As DNA, the CDR3 is TGTGCCAGCAGTGCCGGGACAGGGGGCGATGAGCAGTTCTTC. The chain combines TRBV6-4 with TRBJ2-1; 12 bases are shared with TRBD1. There are 14 residues in the CDR3. From germline, CDR1 is MRHNA and CDR2 SNTAGT. The V and J ends lost 4 bases and 8 bases, in that order; junction bases with no gene match: 3.

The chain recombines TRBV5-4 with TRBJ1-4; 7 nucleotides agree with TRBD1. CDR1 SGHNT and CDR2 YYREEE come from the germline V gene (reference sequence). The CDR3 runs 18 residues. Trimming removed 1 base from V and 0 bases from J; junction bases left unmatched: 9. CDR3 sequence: CASSLRGQPIATNEKLFF. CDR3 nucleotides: TGTGCCAGCAGCTTGAGGGGACAGCCGATTGCAACTAATGAAAAACTGTTTTTT.

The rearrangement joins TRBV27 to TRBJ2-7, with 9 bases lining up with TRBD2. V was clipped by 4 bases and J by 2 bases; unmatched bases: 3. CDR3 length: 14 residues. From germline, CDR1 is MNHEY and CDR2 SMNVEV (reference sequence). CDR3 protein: CASSWAGGPYEQYF. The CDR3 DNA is TGTGCCAGCAGTTGGGCGGGAGGGCCCTACGAGCAGTACTTC.

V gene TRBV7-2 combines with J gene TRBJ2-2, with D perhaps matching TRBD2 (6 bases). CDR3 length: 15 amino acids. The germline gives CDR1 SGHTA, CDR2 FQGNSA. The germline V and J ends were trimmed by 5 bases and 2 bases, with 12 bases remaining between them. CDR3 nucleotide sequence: TGTGCCAGCAGCCCGGACTATCTAAACACCGGGGAGCTGTTTTTT. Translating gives CASSPDYLNTGELFF.

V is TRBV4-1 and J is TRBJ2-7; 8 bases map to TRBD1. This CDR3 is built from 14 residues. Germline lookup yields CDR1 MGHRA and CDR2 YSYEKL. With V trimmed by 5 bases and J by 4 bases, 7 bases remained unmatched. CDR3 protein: CASSFGQGVYEQYF. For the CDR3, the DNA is TGCGCCAGCAGCTTTGGACAGGGAGTTTACGAGCAGTACTTC.

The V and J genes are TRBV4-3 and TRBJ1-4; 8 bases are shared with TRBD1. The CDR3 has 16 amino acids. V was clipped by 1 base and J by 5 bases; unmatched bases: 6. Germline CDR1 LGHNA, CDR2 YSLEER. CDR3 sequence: CASSQARTGLNEKLFF. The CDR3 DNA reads TGCGCCAGCAGCCAAGCGAGGACAGGGCTGAATGAAAAACTGTTTTTT.

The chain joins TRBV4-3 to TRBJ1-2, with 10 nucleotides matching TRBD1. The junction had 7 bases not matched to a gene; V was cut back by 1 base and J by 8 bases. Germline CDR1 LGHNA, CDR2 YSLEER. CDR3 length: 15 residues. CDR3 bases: TGCGCCAGCAGCCAAGCGCGACAGGGGGCTTGGGGCTACACCTTC. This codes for CASSQARQGAWGYTF.